These T cell receptor beta chains were read from a single sample in a study of blood T cell repertoires in COVID-19. Method: immunoSEQ multiplex PCR; TCRdb's copy keeps in-frame clones and lacks some. Of around 70,000 clones listed, roughly 85% are singletons. Sequenced input: peripheral blood. These receptor sequences come from a man between 25 and 39 years old with acute or convalescent COVID-19. The CDR3 runs from the conserved cysteine through the conserved F or W. Each record gives: V gene, D gene, clone size, J gene, CDR3 DNA, CDR3 protein. A D gene is named only where the DNA matches it firmly. Clone sizes are given selectively: once, few, many, or a class where the clone is expanded.

TRBV7-2,.,.,TRBJ1-5,TGTGCCAGCAGCTTATCACACAGTGAGCCCCAGCATTTT,CASSLSHSEPQHF
TRBV5-1,.,.,TRBJ2-7,TGCGCCAGCAGCACGCTGGAGCGGAATATTTACGAGCAGTACTTC,CASSTLERNIYEQYF
TRBV5-1,TRBD1,.,TRBJ2-2,TGCGCCAGCAGCCCCCGGGACAGCATCGGGGAGCTGTTTTTT,CASSPRDSIGELFF
TRBV19,.,.,TRBJ2-7,TGTGCCAGTACCGCGGGGAGCTCCTACGAGCAGTACTTC,CASTAGSSYEQYF
TRBV5-8,.,.,TRBJ2-1,TGTGCCAGCAGCCCACTAGGATTTGGAGACAATGAGCAGTTCTTC,CASSPLGFGDNEQFF
TRBV11-1,.,.,TRBJ2-3,TGTGCCAGCAGCCTGGACTTACCAGATACGCAGTATTTT,CASSLDLPDTQYF
TRBV2,.,.,TRBJ1-1,TGTGCCAGCAGTGTGAGGGTGACAGAAGCTTTCTTT,CASSVRVTEAFF
TRBV9,TRBD2,few,TRBJ2-1,TGTGCCAGCAGCGTAGGAAGAGGACTAGCGGGAGATATAGCCTACAATGAGCAGTTCTTC,CASSVGRGLAGDIAYNEQFF
TRBV3-1/TRBV3-2,.,few,TRBJ2-2,TGTGCCAGCAGCCAGTACTCATCCCGGGGGGAGCTGTTTTTT,CASSQYSSRGELFF
TRBV28,TRBD1,.,TRBJ2-2,TGTGCCAGCAGACCACAGGGGGCAAACACCGGGGAGCTGTTTTTT,CASRPQGANTGELFF
TRBV29-1,.,.,TRBJ1-3,TGCAGCGTTGTGACTAACTCTGGAAACACCATATATTTT,CSVVTNSGNTIYF
TRBV11-2,TRBD1,.,TRBJ2-2,TGTGCCAGCAGCTCCCAGGGGGTTGGCACCGGGGAGCTGTTTTTT,CASSSQGVGTGELFF
TRBV5-1,TRBD1,.,TRBJ1-1,TGCGCCAGCAGCTACAAAGGGACAGGGCTCATGAACACTGAAGCTTTCTTT,CASSYKGTGLMNTEAFF
TRBV6-2/TRBV6-3,.,.,TRBJ1-1,TGTGCCAGCAGTTACCGCGAGTACCTCGAAGCTTTCTTT,CASSYREYLEAFF
TRBV6-5,TRBD2,once,TRBJ2-3,TGTGCCAGCAGCTCCCGGCTAGCGGTTGATACGCAGTATTTT,CASSSRLAVDTQYF
TRBV7-2,TRBD1,.,TRBJ2-1,TGTGCCAGCAGCTTAGAGAGGACAGGGAGCAATGAGCAGTTCTTC,CASSLERTGSNEQFF